This TCR beta chain originates from a study of cytomegalovirus exposure and HLA in healthy donors. Study outcomes and limitations: Follow-up analysis seemed to connect common viral pathogens with several of the most significant clusters identified. The productive fraction for most TCR beta V segments was about 87% or about 30% in an earlier analysis. TCR beta V- and J-gene trimming, according to a later analysis, was linked to a missense DCLRE1C variant.

On this clone itself: Its antigen is unknown. One junction end does not reproduce the germline sequence, and a read error may be involved.

Germline V lookup: CDR1 SGHNT, CDR2 YYREEE (reference sequence). The CDR3 has 14 amino acids. The PCR had 60 Vbeta and 13 Jbeta primers. Assay used: immunoSEQ multiplex PCR; TCRdb lists only in-frame clones, some missing. The repertoire holds about 170,000 clones, with 75% as singletons. The gene calls are TRBV5-4 and TRBJ2-7; D perhaps matches TRBD2 (6 bases). The sample was PBMCs. This clonotype was obtained from a woman aged 45-60 years in good health and CMV-seropositive. CDR3 protein: CASSADGGVYEQCF. The CDR3 DNA reads TGTGCCAGCAGCGCTGACGGGGGAGTCTACGAGCAGTGCTTC.